This TCR beta chain came from a study of T cells after posttransplantation cyclophosphamide. The CDR3 is made up of 14 amino acids. CDR1 is SGHDT and CDR2 is YYEEEE in the germline V gene. TCRdb's copy holds only in-frame clones and misses some; the assay was immunoSEQ multiplex PCR. The sample lists about 43,000 clones, around 91% occurring once. This clone showed up just once. Cyclophosphamide on days +3 and +4 followed busulfan-fludarabine conditioning and a marrow graft. The material was PBMCs, obtained roughly 60 days after allogeneic stem cell transplant with posttransplant cyclophosphamide. The J gene is TRBJ2-7, the V gene TRBV5-6, with a weak D call TRBD2 (5 bases). The TCR comes from a male patient aged 55 to 69 who received an allogeneic stem cell transplant from a related donor and was CMV-positive. Some of these T cells may belong to the graft donor. The CDR3 loop is CASSLGPDSSITGV. The CDR3 nucleotides are TGTGCCAGCAGCTTGGGGCCGGACTCCTCAATCACGGGCGTC.